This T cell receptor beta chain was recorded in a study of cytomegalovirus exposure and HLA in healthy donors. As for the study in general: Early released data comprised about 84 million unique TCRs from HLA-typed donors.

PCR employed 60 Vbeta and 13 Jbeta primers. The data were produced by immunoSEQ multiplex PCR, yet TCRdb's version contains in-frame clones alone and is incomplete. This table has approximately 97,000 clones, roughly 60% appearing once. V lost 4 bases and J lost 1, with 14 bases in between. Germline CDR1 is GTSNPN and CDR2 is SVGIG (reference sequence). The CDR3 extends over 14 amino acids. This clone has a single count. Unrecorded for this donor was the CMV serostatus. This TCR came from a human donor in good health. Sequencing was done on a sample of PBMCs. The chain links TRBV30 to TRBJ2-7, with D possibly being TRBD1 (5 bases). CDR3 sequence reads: CAWTRPGYSYEQYF. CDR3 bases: TGTGCCTGGACTCGGCCAGGGTATTCCTACGAGCAGTACTTC.